This T cell receptor beta chain is drawn from a study of blood T cell repertoires in COVID-19. For the study at large: From the United States, Italy and Spain came samples of acute and convalescent COVID-19.

Per the study methods: Counts of nucleated cells, estimated from reference gene primer amplification, were obtained. TCRdb keeps only in-frame clones here, not all; method: immunoSEQ multiplex PCR. That table is the source of V, J and clone size, and D and trimming were worked out from the DNA. The data contain a few hundred thousand clones, approximately 90% of them seen just once; the ten biggest clones take up roughly 1.1%. CDR3 length equals 11 residues. Germline loops: CDR1 DFQATT, CDR2 SNEGSKA (reference sequence). Trimming stripped 6 bases from V and 0 bases from J, with 5 bases between. Participants were placed into cohorts based on the clinical history they reported. In its sample, this clone was seen once.

This TCR came from a man aged 25 to 40 who had recovered from COVID-19. The sample taken for sequencing was PBMCs or T cells enriched from blood (not recorded which). V and J are TRBV20-1 and TRBJ1-1; D unresolved. DNA for the CDR3: TGCAGTGCCTTCTTGAACACTGAAGCTTTCTTT. Protein product: CSAFLNTEAFF.